This T cell receptor (beta chain) came from a study of low-dose radiotherapy and immunotherapy resistance in tumors. Study summary: Ipilimumab 1 mg/kg every six weeks, together with nivolumab 240 mg every two weeks, was given intravenously to patients.

Trimming removed 4 bases at V and 3 bases at J, with 4 bases between. Germline V lookup: CDR1 LGHDT, CDR2 YNNKEL (reference sequence). The CDR3 length is 11 residues. The time point denotes: before trial treatment. This clonotype has a count of ten or more. Both TCRalpha and TCRbeta chains were reverse transcribed with V-gene-specific primers. With a constant-region primer and a V-primer adapter, TCRs were subjected to roughly 20 PCR cycles of amplification. TCRdb reprocessed the reads with MiXCR, giving one entry per CDR3 protein. This table holds 80,000 to 95,000 distinct CDR3 sequences, more than 8.5% found once.

The J gene is TRBJ2-7, the V gene TRBV3-1, with no clear D. This TCR came from a male donor with prostate cancer. The material sequenced was PBMCs, taken before treatment. The CDR3 DNA follows: TGTGCCAGCAGCCCTGGCTACGAGCAGTACTTC. Protein product: CASSPGYEQYF.